This record concerns one T cell receptor (beta chain) sequence. The V gene's germline CDR1 is KGHDR and CDR2 SFDVKD. V dropped 5 bases and J dropped 5; count of bases not matched to a gene: 12. The CDR3 is 17 residues long. This sample was included in a study of blood T cell repertoires in COVID-19. Across the study: Researchers got acute and convalescent COVID-19 samples from the United States, Italy and Spain.

The method was immunoSEQ multiplex PCR; TCRdb's version includes in-frame clones alone and lacks a portion of them. The sample carries a few hundred thousand clones, just over 90% recorded once. This sequence was found in a woman aged 40 to 50 who had been exposed to COVID-19. The sequenced sample consisted of PBMCs or T cells enriched from blood (not recorded which). J is TRBJ1-1 and V is TRBV24-1; TRBD1 agrees at 11 bases. Here the CDR3 reads CATSGTGQGAGGTEAFF. DNA of the CDR3: TGTGCCACCAGTGGTACCGGACAGGGGGCCGGAGGAACTGAAGCTTTCTTT.